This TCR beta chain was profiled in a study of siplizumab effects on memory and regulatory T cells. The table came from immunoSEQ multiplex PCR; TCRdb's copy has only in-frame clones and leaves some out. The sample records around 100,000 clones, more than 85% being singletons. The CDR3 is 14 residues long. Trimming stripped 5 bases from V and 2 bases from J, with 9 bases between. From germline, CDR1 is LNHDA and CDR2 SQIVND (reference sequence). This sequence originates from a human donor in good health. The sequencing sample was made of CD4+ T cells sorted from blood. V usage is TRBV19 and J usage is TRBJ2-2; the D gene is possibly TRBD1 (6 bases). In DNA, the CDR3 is TGTGCCAGTAGTGCCAGGGGAAACACCGGGGAGCTGTTTTTT. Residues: CASSARGNTGELFF.